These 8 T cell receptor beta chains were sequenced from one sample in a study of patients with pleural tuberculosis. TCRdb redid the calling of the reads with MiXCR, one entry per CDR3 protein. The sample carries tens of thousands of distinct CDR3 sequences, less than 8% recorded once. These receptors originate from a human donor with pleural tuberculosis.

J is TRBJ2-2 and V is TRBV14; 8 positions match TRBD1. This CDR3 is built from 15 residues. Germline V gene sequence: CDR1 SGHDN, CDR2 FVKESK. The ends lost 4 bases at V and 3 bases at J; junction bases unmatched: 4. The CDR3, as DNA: TGTGCCAGCAGCCTACAGGGGGGTCACACCGGGGAGCTGTTTTTT. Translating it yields CASSLQGGHTGELFF.

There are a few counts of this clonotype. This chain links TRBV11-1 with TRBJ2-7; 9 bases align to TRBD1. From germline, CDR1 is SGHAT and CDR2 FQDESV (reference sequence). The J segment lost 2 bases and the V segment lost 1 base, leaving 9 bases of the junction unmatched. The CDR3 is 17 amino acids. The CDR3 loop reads CASSLVKPGQGPYEQYF. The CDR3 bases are TGTGCCAGCAGCTTAGTTAAACCGGGACAGGGCCCCTACGAGCAGTACTTC.

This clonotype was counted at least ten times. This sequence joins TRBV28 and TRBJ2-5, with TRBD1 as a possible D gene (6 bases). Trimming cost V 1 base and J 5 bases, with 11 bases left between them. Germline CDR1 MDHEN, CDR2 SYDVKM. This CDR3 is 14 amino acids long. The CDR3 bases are TGTGCCAGCAGTTTATCCCCAGGGGTCGAGACCCAGTACTTC. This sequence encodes CASSLSPGVETQYF.

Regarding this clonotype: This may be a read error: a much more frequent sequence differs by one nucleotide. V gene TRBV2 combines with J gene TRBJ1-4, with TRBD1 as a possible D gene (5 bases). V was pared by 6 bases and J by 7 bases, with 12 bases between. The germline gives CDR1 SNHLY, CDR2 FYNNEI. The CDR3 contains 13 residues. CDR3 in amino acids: CASRPGRVEKLFF. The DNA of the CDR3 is TGTGCCAGCAGACCCGGCAGGGTTGAAAAACTGTTTTTT.

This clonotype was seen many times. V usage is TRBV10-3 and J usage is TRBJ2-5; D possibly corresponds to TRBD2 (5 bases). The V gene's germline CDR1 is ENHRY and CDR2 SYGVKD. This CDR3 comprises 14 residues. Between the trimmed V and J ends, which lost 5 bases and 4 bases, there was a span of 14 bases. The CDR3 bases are TGTGCCATCAGTAGCGGAAACCCGGCAGAGACCCAGTACTTC. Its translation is CAISSGNPAETQYF.

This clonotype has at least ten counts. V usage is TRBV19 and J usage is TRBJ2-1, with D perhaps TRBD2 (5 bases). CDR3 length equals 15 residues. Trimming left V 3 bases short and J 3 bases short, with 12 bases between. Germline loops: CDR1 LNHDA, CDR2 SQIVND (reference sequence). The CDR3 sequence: CASSIAGPYYNEQFF. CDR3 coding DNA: TGTGCCAGTAGTATTGCGGGCCCCTACTACAATGAGCAGTTCTTC.

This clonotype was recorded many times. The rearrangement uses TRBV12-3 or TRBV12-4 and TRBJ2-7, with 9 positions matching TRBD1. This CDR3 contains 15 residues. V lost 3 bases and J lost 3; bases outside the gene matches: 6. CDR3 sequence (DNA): TGTGCCAGCAGTTTCCGGGACAGGGTAGACTACGAGCAGTACGTC. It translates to CASSFRDRVDYEQYV.

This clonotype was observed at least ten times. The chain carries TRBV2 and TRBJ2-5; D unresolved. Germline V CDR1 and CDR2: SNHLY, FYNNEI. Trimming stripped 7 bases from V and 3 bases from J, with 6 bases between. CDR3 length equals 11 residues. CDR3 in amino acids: CASILEETQYF. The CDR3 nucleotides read TGTGCCAGCATCTTGGAAGAGACCCAGTACTTC. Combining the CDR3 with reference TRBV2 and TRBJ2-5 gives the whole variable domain EPEVTQTPSHQVTQMGQEVILRCVPISNHLYFYWYRQILGQKVEFLVSFYNNEISEKSEIFDDQFSVERPDGSNFTLKIRSTKLEDSAMYFCASILEETQYFGPGTRLLVL.